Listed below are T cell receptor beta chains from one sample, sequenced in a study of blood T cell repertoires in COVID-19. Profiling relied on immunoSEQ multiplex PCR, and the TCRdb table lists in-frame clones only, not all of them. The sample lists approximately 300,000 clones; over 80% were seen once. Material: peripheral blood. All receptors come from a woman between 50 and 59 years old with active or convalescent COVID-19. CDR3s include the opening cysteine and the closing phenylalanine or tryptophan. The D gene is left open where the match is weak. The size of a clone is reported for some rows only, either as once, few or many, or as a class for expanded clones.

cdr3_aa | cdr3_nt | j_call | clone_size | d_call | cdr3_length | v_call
CASQQVGNTDTQYF | TGTGCCAGCCAACAGGTGGGGAACACAGATACGCAGTATTTT | TRBJ2-3 | NA | NA | 14 | TRBV19
CAFGRGQGGEKLFF | TGTGCCTTTGGCCGGGGACAGGGTGGTGAAAAACTGTTTTTT | TRBJ1-4 | NA | TRBD1 | 14 | TRBV30
CASSPGTGRGLGYTF | TGTGCCAGCAGTCCCGGGACAGGAAGGGGCTTGGGCTACACCTTC | TRBJ1-2 | NA | TRBD1 | 15 | TRBV2
CASSALDYRLAGTDTQYF | TGTGCCAGCAGCGCTCTCGATTACAGACTAGCGGGCACAGATACGCAGTATTTT | TRBJ2-3 | once | TRBD2 | 18 | TRBV7-9
CASSMVAQETQYF | TGTGCCAGCAGTATGGTAGCTCAAGAGACCCAGTACTTC | TRBJ2-5 | few | NA | 13 | TRBV2
CASSPVQGNTGELFF | TGTGCCAGCAGTCCCGTCCAGGGGAACACCGGGGAGCTGTTTTTT | TRBJ2-2 | NA | NA | 15 | TRBV27
CASSPPGSGKETQYF | TGTGCCAGCTCACCACCGGGCTCGGGGAAGGAGACCCAGTACTTC | TRBJ2-5 | NA | NA | 15 | TRBV18
CSAGTGYNEKLFF | TGCAGCGCTGGGACAGGGTATAATGAAAAACTGTTTTTT | TRBJ1-4 | once | TRBD1 | 13 | TRBV29-1
CASSFYSAGLNEQYF | TGTGCCAGCAGCTTTTACTCTGCTGGGCTGAACGAGCAGTACTTC | TRBJ2-7 | NA | NA | 15 | TRBV7-2
CASEEDFRTDTQYF | TGTGCCAGCGAGGAGGACTTCCGCACAGATACGCAGTATTTT | TRBJ2-3 | NA | NA | 14 | TRBV2
CASSRLLAGAYNEQFF | TGTGCCAGCAGCCGACTCCTAGCGGGAGCCTACAATGAGCAGTTCTTC | TRBJ2-1 | NA | TRBD2 | 16 | TRBV27
CASSPTQALGELFF | TGTGCCAGCTCACCCACACAGGCGCTCGGGGAGCTGTTTTTT | TRBJ2-2 | NA | NA | 14 | TRBV18
CASSFGTLGNQPQHF | TGTGCCAGCAGTTTCGGGACTCTGGGCAATCAGCCCCAGCATTTT | TRBJ1-5 | NA | NA | 15 | TRBV27
CASSPSGFTDTQYF | TGTGCCAGCAGCCCAAGCGGGTTCACAGATACGCAGTATTTT | TRBJ2-3 | NA | NA | 14 | TRBV13
CASRTGQWDEKLFF | TGTGCCAGCAGGACGGGACAGTGGGATGAAAAACTGTTTTTT | TRBJ1-4 | NA | TRBD1 | 14 | TRBV6-5
CASSSHRGSSPEAFF | TGTGCCAGCAGCTCTCACAGGGGAAGTAGCCCTGAAGCTTTCTTT | TRBJ1-1 | NA | TRBD1 | 15 | TRBV7-9
CASSLATDRNDYGYTF | TGTGCCAGCAGCTTGGCGACGGACAGAAACGACTATGGCTACACCTTC | TRBJ1-2 | NA | NA | 16 | TRBV5-6
CASKAVVTSGQETQYF | TGTGCCAGTAAAGCTGTCGTGACTAGCGGACAAGAGACCCAGTACTTC | TRBJ2-5 | NA | TRBD2 | 16 | TRBV7-8
CASSQGLAGNSDEQFF | TGTGCCAGCAGCCAAGGACTAGCGGGAAATTCGGATGAGCAGTTCTTC | TRBJ2-1 | NA | TRBD2 | 16 | TRBV3-1/TRBV3-2
CASSYSGGVGYGEAFF | TGTGCCAGCAGTTACTCCGGCGGGGTCGGATACGGTGAAGCTTTCTTT | TRBJ1-1 | NA | NA | 16 | TRBV6-5
CASSHLPDRGNYGYTF | TGTGCCAGCAGCCATCTGCCGGACAGGGGCAACTATGGCTACACCTTC | TRBJ1-2 | NA | TRBD1 | 16 | TRBV14
CAWAGLRTTYEQYF | TGTGCCTGGGCGGGACTCCGGACCACCTACGAGCAGTACTTC | TRBJ2-7 | NA | NA | 14 | TRBV30
CASSISGVQETQYF | TGTGCCAGTAGTATTAGCGGGGTCCAAGAGACCCAGTACTTC | TRBJ2-5 | once | TRBD2 | 14 | TRBV19
CASSLNRVGGEKLFF | TGTGCCAGCAGCCTCAACAGGGTAGGGGGTGAAAAACTGTTTTTT | TRBJ1-4 | once | NA | 15 | TRBV3-1/TRBV3-2
CASSVTDSLNEQFF | TGTGCCAGCAGCGTCACCGACAGTTTGAATGAGCAGTTCTTC | TRBJ2-1 | few | NA | 14 | TRBV5-5
CASSPHGGTGSLYGYTF | TGTGCCAGCAGCCCCCATGGGGGGACAGGGTCCCTCTATGGCTACACCTTC | TRBJ1-2 | NA | TRBD1 | 17 | TRBV14
CASSLRDTQETQYF | TGTGCCAGCAGCCTCCGGGACACTCAAGAGACCCAGTACTTC | TRBJ2-5 | NA | NA | 14 | TRBV2